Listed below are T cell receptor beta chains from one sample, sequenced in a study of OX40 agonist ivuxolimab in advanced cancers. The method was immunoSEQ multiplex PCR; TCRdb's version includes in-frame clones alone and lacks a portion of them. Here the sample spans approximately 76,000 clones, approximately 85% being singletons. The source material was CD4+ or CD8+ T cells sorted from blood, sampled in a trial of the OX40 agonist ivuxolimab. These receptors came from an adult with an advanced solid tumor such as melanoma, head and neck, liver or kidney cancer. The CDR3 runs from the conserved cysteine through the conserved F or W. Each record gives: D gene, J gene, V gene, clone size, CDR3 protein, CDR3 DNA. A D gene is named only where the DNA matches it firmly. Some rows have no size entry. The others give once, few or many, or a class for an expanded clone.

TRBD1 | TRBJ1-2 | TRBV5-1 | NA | CASSWGQGIGYTF | TGCGCCAGCAGCTGGGGACAGGGTATTGGCTACACCTTC
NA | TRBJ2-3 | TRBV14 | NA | CASSRGTGIYTDTQYF | TGTGCCAGCAGCCGGGGGACCGGGATCTACACAGATACGCAGTATTTT
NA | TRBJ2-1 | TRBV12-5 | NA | CASGLVGGPGEQFF | TGTGCTAGTGGTTTGGTAGGAGGGCCGGGTGAGCAGTTCTTC
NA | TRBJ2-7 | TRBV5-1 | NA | CASSLGGYGNEQYF | TGCGCCAGCAGCTTGGGAGGGTACGGAAACGAGCAGTACTTC
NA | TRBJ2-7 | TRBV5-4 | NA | CASSGPSYEQYF | TGTGCCAGCAGCGGACCTAGCTACGAGCAGTACTTC
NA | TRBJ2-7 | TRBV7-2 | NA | CASSPGGGAQQYF | TGTGCCAGCAGCCCAGGAGGAGGGGCCCAGCAGTACTTC
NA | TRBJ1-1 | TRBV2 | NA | CASSSQGWTTEAFF | TGTGCCAGCAGCTCCCAGGGGTGGACCACTGAAGCTTTCTTT
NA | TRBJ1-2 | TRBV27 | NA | CASRSHYYGYTF | TGTGCCAGCAGAAGCCATTACTATGGCTACACCTTC
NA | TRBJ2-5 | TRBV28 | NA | CASSSRTGETQYF | TGTGCCAGCAGTTCCCGGACGGGAGAGACCCAGTACTTC
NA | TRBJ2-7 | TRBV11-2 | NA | CASSLAITYEQYF | TGTGCCAGCAGCTTAGCGATAACCTACGAGCAGTACTTC
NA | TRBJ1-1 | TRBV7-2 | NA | CASSLGTVTMNTEAFF | TGTGCCAGCAGCTTAGGGACAGTGACTATGAACACTGAAGCTTTCTTT
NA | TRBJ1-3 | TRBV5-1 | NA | CASSLTGSGNTIYF | TGCGCCAGCAGCTTGACAGGGTCCGGAAACACCATATATTTT
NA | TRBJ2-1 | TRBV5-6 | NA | CASSLGLYNEQFF | TGTGCCAGCAGCTTGGGACTTTACAATGAGCAGTTCTTC
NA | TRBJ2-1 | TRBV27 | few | CASSLQGNEQFF | TGTGCCAGCAGTTTGCAGGGCAATGAGCAGTTCTTC
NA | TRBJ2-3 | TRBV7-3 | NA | CASSSELAGTQYF | TGTGCCAGCAGCTCAGAACTAGCTGGTACGCAGTATTTT
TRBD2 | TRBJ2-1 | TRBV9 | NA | CASSLGLATDEQFF | TGTGCCAGCAGCCTAGGACTAGCGACCGATGAGCAGTTCTTC
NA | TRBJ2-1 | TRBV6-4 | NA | CASSLGWDPRNEQFF | TGTGCCAGCAGCCTAGGCTGGGACCCGAGGAATGAGCAGTTCTTC